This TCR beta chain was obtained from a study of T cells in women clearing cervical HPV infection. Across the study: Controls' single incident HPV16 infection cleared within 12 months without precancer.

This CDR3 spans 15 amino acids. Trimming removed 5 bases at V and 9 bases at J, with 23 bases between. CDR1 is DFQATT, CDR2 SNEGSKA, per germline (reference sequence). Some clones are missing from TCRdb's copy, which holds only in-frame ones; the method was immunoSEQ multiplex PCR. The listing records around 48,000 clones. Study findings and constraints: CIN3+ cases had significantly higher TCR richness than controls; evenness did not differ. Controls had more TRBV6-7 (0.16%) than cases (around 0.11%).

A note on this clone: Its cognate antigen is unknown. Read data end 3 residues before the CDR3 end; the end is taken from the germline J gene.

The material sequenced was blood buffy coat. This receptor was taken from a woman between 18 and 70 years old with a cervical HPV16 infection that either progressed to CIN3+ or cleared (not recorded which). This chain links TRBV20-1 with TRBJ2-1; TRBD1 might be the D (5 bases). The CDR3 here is CSASFYRRQASEQFF. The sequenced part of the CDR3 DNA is TGCAGTGCTTCATTCTACAGGCGCCAGGCCAGTGAG.